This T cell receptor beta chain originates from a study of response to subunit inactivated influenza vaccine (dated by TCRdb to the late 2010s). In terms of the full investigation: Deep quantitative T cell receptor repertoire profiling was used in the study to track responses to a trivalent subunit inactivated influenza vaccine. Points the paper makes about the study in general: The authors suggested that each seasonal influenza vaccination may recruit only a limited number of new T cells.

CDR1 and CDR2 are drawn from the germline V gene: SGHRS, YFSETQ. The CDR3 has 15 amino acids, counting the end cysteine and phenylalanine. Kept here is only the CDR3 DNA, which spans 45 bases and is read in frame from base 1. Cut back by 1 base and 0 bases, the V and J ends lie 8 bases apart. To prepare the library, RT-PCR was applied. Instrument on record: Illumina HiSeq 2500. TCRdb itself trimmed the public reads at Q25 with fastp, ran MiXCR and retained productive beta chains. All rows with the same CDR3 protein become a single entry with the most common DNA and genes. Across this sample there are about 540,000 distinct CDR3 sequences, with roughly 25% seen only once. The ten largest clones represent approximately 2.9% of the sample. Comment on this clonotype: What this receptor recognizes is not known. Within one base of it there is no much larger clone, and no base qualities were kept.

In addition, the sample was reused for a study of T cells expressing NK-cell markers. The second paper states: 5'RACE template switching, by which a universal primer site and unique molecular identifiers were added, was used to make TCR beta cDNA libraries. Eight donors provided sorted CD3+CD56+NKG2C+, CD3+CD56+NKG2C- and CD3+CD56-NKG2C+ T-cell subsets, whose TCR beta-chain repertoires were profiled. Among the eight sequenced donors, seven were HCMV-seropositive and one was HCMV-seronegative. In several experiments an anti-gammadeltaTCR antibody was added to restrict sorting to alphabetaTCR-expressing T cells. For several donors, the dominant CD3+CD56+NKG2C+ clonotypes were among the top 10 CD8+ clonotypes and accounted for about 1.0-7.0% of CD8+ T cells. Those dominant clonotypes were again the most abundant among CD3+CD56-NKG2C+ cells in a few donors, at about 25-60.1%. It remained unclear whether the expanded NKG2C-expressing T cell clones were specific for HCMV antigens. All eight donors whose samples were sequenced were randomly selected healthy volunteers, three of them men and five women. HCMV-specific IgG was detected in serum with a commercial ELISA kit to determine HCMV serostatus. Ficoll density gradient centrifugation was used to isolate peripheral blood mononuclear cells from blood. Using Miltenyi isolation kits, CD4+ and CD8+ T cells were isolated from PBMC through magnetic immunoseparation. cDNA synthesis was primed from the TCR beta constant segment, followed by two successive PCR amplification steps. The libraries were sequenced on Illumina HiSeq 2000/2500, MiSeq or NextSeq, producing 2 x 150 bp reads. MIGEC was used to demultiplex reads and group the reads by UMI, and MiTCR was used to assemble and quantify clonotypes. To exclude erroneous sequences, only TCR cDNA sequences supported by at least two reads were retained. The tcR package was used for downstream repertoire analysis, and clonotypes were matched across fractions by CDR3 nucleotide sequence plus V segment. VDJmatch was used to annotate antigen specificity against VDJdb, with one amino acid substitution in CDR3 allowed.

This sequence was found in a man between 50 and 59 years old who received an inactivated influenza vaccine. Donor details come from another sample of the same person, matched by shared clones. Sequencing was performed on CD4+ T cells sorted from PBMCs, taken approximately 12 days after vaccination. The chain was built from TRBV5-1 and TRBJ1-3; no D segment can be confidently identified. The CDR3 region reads CASSLPDYSGNTIYF. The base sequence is TGCGCCAGCAGCTTGCCGGACTACTCTGGAAACACCATATATTTT.